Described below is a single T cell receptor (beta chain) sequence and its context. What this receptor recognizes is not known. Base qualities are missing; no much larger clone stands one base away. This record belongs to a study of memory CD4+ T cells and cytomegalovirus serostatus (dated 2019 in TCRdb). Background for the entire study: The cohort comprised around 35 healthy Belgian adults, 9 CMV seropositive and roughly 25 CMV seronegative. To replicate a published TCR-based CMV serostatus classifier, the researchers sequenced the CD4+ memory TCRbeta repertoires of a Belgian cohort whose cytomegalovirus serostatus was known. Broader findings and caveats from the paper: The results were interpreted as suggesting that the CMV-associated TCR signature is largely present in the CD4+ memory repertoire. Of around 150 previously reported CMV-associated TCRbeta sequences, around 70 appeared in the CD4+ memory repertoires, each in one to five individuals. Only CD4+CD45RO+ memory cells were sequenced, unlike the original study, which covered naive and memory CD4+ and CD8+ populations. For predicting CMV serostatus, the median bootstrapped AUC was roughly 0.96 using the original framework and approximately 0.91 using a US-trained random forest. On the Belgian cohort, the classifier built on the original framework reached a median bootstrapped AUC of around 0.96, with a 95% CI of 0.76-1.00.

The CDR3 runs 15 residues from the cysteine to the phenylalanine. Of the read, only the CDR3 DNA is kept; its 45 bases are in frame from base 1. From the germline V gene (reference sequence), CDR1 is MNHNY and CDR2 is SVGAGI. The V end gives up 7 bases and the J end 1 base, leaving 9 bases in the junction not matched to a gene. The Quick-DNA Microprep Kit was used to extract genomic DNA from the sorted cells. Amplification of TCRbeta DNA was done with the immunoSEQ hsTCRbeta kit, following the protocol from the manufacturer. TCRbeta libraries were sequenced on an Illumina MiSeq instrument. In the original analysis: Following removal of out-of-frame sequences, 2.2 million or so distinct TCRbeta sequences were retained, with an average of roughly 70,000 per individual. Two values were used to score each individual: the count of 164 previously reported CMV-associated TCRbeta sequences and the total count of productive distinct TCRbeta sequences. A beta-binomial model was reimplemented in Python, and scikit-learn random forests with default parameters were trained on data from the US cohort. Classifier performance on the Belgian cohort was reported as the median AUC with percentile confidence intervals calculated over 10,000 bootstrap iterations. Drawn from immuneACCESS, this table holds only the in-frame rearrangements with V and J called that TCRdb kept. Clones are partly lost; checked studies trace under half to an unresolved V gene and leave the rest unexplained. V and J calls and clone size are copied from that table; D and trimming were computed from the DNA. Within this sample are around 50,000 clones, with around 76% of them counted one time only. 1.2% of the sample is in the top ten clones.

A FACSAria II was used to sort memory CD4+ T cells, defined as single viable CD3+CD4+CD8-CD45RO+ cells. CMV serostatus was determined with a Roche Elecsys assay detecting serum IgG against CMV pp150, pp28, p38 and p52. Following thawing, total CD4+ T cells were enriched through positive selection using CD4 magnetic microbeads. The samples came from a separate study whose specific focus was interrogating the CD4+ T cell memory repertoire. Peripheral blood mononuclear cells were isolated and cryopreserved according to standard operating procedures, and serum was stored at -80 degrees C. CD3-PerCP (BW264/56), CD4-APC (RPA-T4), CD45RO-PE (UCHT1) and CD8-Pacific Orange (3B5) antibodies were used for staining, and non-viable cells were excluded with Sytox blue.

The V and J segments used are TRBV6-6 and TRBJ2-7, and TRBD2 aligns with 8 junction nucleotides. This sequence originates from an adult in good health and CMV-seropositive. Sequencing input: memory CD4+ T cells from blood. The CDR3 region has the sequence CASKPPGGESYEQYF. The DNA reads TGTGCCAGCAAACCACCCGGGGGGGAGTCCTACGAGCAGTACTTC.